This T cell receptor beta chain was captured by sequencing in a study of blood T cell repertoires in COVID-19. Looking at the study overall: Specimens from acute and convalescent COVID-19 originated in the United States, Italy and Spain. From T cells, B-cell-depleted T cells, or PBMCs came the material, which was cDNA or gDNA.

The table came from immunoSEQ multiplex PCR; TCRdb's copy has only in-frame clones and leaves some out. This table holds tens of thousands of clones, around 84% found once. V lost 4 bases and J 5 bases, leaving 14 bases between the germline ends. This CDR3 region has 14 residues. Germline V lookup: CDR1 SGHTA, CDR2 FQGNSA. This TCR derives from a man in his fifties with active COVID-19. What was sequenced was peripheral blood. This chain connects TRBV7-2 to TRBJ1-2; D is ambiguous. CDR3 in DNA: TGTGCCAGCAGCTCTCGGACGGGGAGGTATGGCTACACCTTC. This gives the protein CASSSRTGRYGYTF.